These 9 T cell receptor beta chains came from one sample sequenced in a study of blood T cell repertoires in COVID-19. Produced via immunoSEQ multiplex PCR; TCRdb's table is partial and in-frame only. The sample has 400,000 to 450,000 clones; about 91% are singletons. Sequencing was performed on peripheral blood. The origin of the receptors is a woman between 35 and 50 years old with COVID-19, enrolled during active disease.

The chain couples TRBV4-3 to TRBJ2-2; D call uncertain. CDR1 is LGHNA and CDR2 is YSLEER in the germline V gene. This CDR3 is 15 amino acids long. V lost 0 bases and J lost 6, with 11 bases in between. This CDR3 reads CASSQDHRRPGELFF. The CDR3 DNA reads as TGCGCCAGCAGCCAAGATCACAGAAGACCCGGGGAGCTGTTTTTT.

The V call is TRBV27, the J call TRBJ2-3; D gene uncertain. From germline, CDR1 is MNHEY and CDR2 SMNVEV (reference sequence). CDR3 length: 14 residues. Trimming cost V 3 bases and J 4 bases, with 11 bases left between them. Here the CDR3 reads CASSLGIAADTQYF. CDR3 sequence (DNA): TGTGCCAGCAGTTTGGGTATTGCGGCAGATACGCAGTATTTT.

The rearrangement joins TRBV19 to TRBJ1-1, with D possibly TRBD1 on 5 matching bases. V lost 5 bases and J lost 10, with 20 bases in between. This CDR3 is 14 amino acids long. Germline CDR1 is LNHDA and CDR2 is SQIVND (reference sequence). The CDR3 nucleotides read TGTGCCAGTAGTCAGGTTGGCCAGGGCGCTAGAGCTTTCTTT. This gives the protein CASSQVGQGARAFF. Supplemented by reference TRBV19 and TRBJ1-1, the full variable domain reads DGGITQSPKYLFRKEGQNVTLSCEQNLNHDAMYWYRQDPGQGLRLIYYSQIVNDFQKGDIAEGYSVSREKKESFPLTVTSAQKNPTAFYLCASSQVGQGARAFFGQGTRLTVV.

This chain joins TRBV7-9 and TRBJ2-1; a weak D match, TRBD2 (5 bases). The CDR3 runs 14 residues. V shed 6 bases and J shed 14 bases, with 23 bases lying between them. The germline V gene has CDR1 SEHNR and CDR2 FQNEAQ (reference sequence). CDR3 sequence: CASRVADSKSGEFF. Here the CDR3 DNA reads TGTGCCAGCAGAGTTGCGGACTCCAAATCCGGTGAGTTCTTC.

The J gene is TRBJ1-2, the V gene TRBV5-1; TRBD1 matches at 8 bases. The V segment lost 5 bases and the J segment 6 bases; nucleotides outside the gene matches: 12. The germline V gene encodes CDR1 SGHRS and CDR2 YFSETQ. There are 15 residues in the CDR3. The CDR3 loop reads CASRSRTGTNDGYTF. The CDR3 region has the DNA TGCGCCAGCAGGTCTCGGACAGGGACGAATGATGGCTACACCTTC.

V usage is TRBV18 and J usage is TRBJ2-3; TRBD2 matches 10 bases. After removal of 3 bases from V and 1 base from J, the junction contained 7 bases not matched to a gene. CDR3 length: 17 amino acids. Germline V gene data show CDR1 as KGHSH and CDR2 as LQKENI. DNA for the CDR3: TGTGCCAGCTCACCCATCGGGACTAGCGCCCGCACAGATACGCAGTATTTT. Protein product: CASSPIGTSARTDTQYF. The full variable domain, completed using reference TRBV18 and TRBJ2-3, is NAGVMQNPRHLVRRRGQEARLRCSPMKGHSHVYWYRQLPEEGLKFMVYLQKENIIDESGMPKERFSAEFPKEGPSILRIQQVVRGDSAAYFCASSPIGTSARTDTQYFGPGTRLTVL.

The chain is built from TRBV6-1 and TRBJ2-1; TRBD1 might be the D (5 bases). The germline gives CDR1 MNHNS, CDR2 SASEGT. The CDR3 covers 15 residues. V was pared by 2 bases and J by 2 bases, with 10 bases between. This chain's CDR3 is CASSEQGGPYNEQFF. In nucleotides, the CDR3 is TGTGCCAGCAGTGAACAGGGTGGCCCCTACAATGAGCAGTTCTTC.

The chain recombines TRBV5-4 with TRBJ1-2, with D unresolved. Germline V lookup: CDR1 SGHNT, CDR2 YYREEE (reference sequence). This CDR3 has 14 amino acids. Trimming left V 0 bases short and J 0 bases short, with 6 bases between. In nucleotides, the CDR3 is TGTGCCAGCAGCTTGGACAGCTCTAACTATGGCTACACCTTC. This encodes CASSLDSSNYGYTF.

This chain joins TRBV19 and TRBJ2-4, with TRBD2 as a possible D gene (6 bases). The CDR3 has 16 amino acids. V was shortened by 4 bases and J by 0 bases, with 13 bases between the two germline ends. Germline V lookup: CDR1 LNHDA, CDR2 SQIVND (reference sequence). CDR3: CASSTGSRLAKNIQYF. The CDR3 nucleotides are TGTGCCAGTAGTACCGGGAGCAGGCTAGCCAAAAACATTCAGTACTTC.